This T cell receptor (beta chain) was captured by sequencing in a study of vaccination and CD4 T cells after COVID-19. As for the study in general: The interval from dose two to post-vaccine sampling had a median of 72 days, and it ranged from 14 to 241.

Sequenced with the Oncomine TCR Beta short-read assay was DNA taken from cultured CD4+ T cells. TCRdb passed the PCR reads through MiXCR, listing each CDR3 protein once. The repertoire holds about 20,000 distinct CDR3 sequences, around 48% seen once, with approximately 17% in the top ten. Treatment indicated: roughly nine-day PBMC culture with coronavirus spike peptide pools or control peptides (ViraFEST assay). This clonotype turned up a few times. Its antigen is as yet unknown. CDR3 length: 13 amino acids. Trimming took 8 bases from V and 3 from J, leaving 13 bases between them. Germline V lookup: CDR1 SEHNR, CDR2 FQNEAQ (reference sequence).

The source was CD4+ T cells from blood, cultured in vitro, collected before SARS-CoV-2 vaccination. The receptor comes from a human donor who had recovered from COVID-19. The chain employs TRBV7-9 and TRBJ1-2, with a weak D call TRBD1 (5 bases). The CDR3 is CASDLDRDYGYTF. In nucleotides, the CDR3 is TGTGCCAGCGACCTTGACAGAGACTATGGCTACACCTTC.